Listed below are T cell receptor beta chains from one sample, sequenced in a study of shared clonotypes between healthy human individuals. Sequencing used immunoSEQ multiplex PCR; TCRdb keeps in-frame clones, though not all of them. Of roughly 2.4 million clones listed, more than 90% are singletons. Sample: naive CD4+ T cells sorted from blood. The receptors derive from a man between 18 and 29 years old in good health. Each CDR3 is given with its conserved first and last residue. A D gene is named only where the DNA matches it firmly. The size of a clone is reported for some rows only, either as once, few or many, or as a class for expanded clones.

V	J	D	size	DNA	CDR3
TRBV2	TRBJ2-3	TRBD2	-	TGTGCCAGCAGGGGAAGCGGGGTCACAGATACGCAGTATTTT	CASRGSGVTDTQYF
TRBV10-3	TRBJ1-1	-	-	TGTGCCATCAGTGAGTCGAAGGGTGCTAGGGCGGCGAACACTGAAGCTTTCTTT	CAISESKGARAANTEAFF
TRBV10-3	TRBJ2-7	-	-	TGTGCCTCTCAAGGGGCCTACGAGCAGTACTTC	CASQGAYEQYF
TRBV5-1	TRBJ2-7	-	-	TGCGCCAGCAGCTTGGGCAGAGACTACGAGCAGTACTTC	CASSLGRDYEQYF
TRBV7-9	TRBJ2-7	-	-	TGTGCCAGCAGCTTATTCGGGTACGAGCAGTACTTC	CASSLFGYEQYF
TRBV28	TRBJ2-7	TRBD2	-	TGTGCCAGCAGTTTATTTGGGACTAGCGGAGCCTACGAGCAGTACTTC	CASSLFGTSGAYEQYF
TRBV5-5	TRBJ2-7	TRBD1	-	TGTGCCAGCAGCTCGCGACAGGGTCAATACGAGCAGTACTTC	CASSSRQGQYEQYF
TRBV29-1	TRBJ2-2	-	-	TGCAGCGTTGAATCCCCGGACCCCGCGAACACCGGGGAGCTGTTTTTT	CSVESPDPANTGELFF
TRBV10-2	TRBJ1-2	-	-	TGCGCCAGCGATGCGGGCGGCGGAGCTAACTATGGCTACACCTTC	CASDAGGGANYGYTF
TRBV10-3	TRBJ2-2	TRBD2	once	TGTGCCATCAGTCGCGGGGGGACCACCGGGGAGCTGTTTTTT	CAISRGGTTGELFF
TRBV18	TRBJ2-7	TRBD1	-	TGTGCCAGCTCACCACCACAGGGGACAGGGGGCAACGAGCAGTACTTC	CASSPPQGTGGNEQYF
TRBV6-1	TRBJ1-1	TRBD1	-	TGTGCCAGCAGTGTAGGCAGGGGGCCCGACGAAGCTTTCTTT	CASSVGRGPDEAFF
TRBV5-1	TRBJ2-7	TRBD1	once	TGCGCCAGCAGCTGGGGGGACAGGGGCGAGCAGTACTTC	CASSWGDRGEQYF
TRBV27	TRBJ1-5	TRBD1	-	TGTGCCAGCAGTTCCCTGGGACAGGGGGCGCCTACCCAGCATTTT	CASSSLGQGAPTQHF
TRBV5-1	TRBJ2-5	-	once	TGCGCCAGCAGCTGGGATCAAGAGACCCAGTACTTC	CASSWDQETQYF
TRBV5-6	TRBJ2-1	TRBD2	-	TGTGCCAGCAGTAGGGTGAGCGGGAGGGACTACAATGAGCAGTTCTTC	CASSRVSGRDYNEQFF
TRBV4-3	TRBJ2-7	TRBD2	-	TGCACCAGCAGCCAAGATCGGGCTAGCGGGATCTCCTACGAGCAGTACTTC	CTSSQDRASGISYEQYF
TRBV4-1	TRBJ1-1	-	-	TGCGCCAGCAGCGCTCTGCCACTGAACACTGAAGCTTTCTTT	CASSALPLNTEAFF
TRBV7-3	TRBJ2-7	-	-	TGTGCCAGCAGCCTCATATGGGGCCCCTGGACAGCAGTTTACGAGCAGTACTTC	CASSLIWGPWTAVYEQYF
TRBV19	TRBJ1-3	-	-	TGTGCCAGTAGTATCACCGGCGTCACCTCTGGAAACACCATATATTTT	CASSITGVTSGNTIYF
TRBV9	TRBJ2-7	-	-	TGTGCCAGCAGCGGATCAGGGAAGTCGGGCTACGAGCAGTACTTC	CASSGSGKSGYEQYF
TRBV25-1	TRBJ2-7	-	once	TGTGCCAGCAGTGAACCCAGGGGTAGGGACGAGCAGTACTTC	CASSEPRGRDEQYF
TRBV7-2	TRBJ2-7	-	-	TGTGCCAGCAGCTTAGGGGACGTTGGGCTGGCCGAGCAGTACTTC	CASSLGDVGLAEQYF
TRBV20-1	TRBJ1-2	-	-	TGCAGTGTTGGACTGAGGGTGGGCTACACCTTC	CSVGLRVGYTF
TRBV5-1	TRBJ2-6	-	-	TGCGCCAGCAGCTTGGTTGCCTCTGGGGCCAACGTCCTGACTTTC	CASSLVASGANVLTF
TRBV30	TRBJ2-1	-	-	TGTGCCTGGACCGGAGGGGGAATTAGCTCCTACAATGAGCAGTTCTTC	CAWTGGGISSYNEQFF
TRBV7-3	TRBJ2-5	-	-	TGTGCCAGCAGCTTAGGCGCAGGGCAAGAGACCCAGTACTTC	CASSLGAGQETQYF
TRBV10-3	TRBJ1-6	-	-	TGTGCCATCAGTGAGTCAGGGGGTTCACCCCTCCACTTT	CAISESGGSPLHF
TRBV12-5	TRBJ1-2	TRBD1	-	TGTGCTAGTGGTTTGGTACTTACCCCCTTGGGGGACAGGAGCTCTAACTATGGCTACACCTTC	CASGLVLTPLGDRSSNYGYTF
TRBV5-1	TRBJ2-7	-	-	TGCGCCAGCAGCTTGACCCAGGGAGGACGGGGTTACGAGCAGTACTTC	CASSLTQGGRGYEQYF
TRBV19	TRBJ2-3	TRBD1	-	TGTGCCAGTAGTATAGAAGGGACAGGGAACTCAGATACGCAGTATTTT	CASSIEGTGNSDTQYF
TRBV5-1	TRBJ2-2	-	-	TGCGCCAGCAGCTCAAGGGGATACACCGGGGAGCTGTTTTTT	CASSSRGYTGELFF
TRBV10-3	TRBJ2-1	-	-	TGTGCCATCAGTGGAAGCGGAATCTACAATGAGCAGTTCTTC	CAISGSGIYNEQFF
TRBV5-1	TRBJ2-2	TRBD1	-	TGCGCCAGCAGCCCAGACAGGGGAGGCGGGGAGCTGTTTTTT	CASSPDRGGGELFF
TRBV28	TRBJ1-5	-	-	TGTGCCAGCAGTACCAGGGGTTCGGATCAGCCCCAGCATTTT	CASSTRGSDQPQHF
TRBV9	TRBJ2-2	-	-	TGTGCCAGCAGCGTCCGGGACACCGGGGAGCTGTTTTTT	CASSVRDTGELFF
TRBV6-1	TRBJ1-5	-	-	TGTGCCAGCAGTGAATCTTGGATCAATCAGCCCCAGCATTTT	CASSESWINQPQHF
TRBV7-9	TRBJ1-1	-	-	TGTGCCAGCAGTCCCCTGGGGACTGAAGCTTTCTTT	CASSPLGTEAFF
TRBV6-5	TRBJ2-2	-	once	TGTGCCAGCACCAGTGGGGGGCCGACCGGGGAGCTGTTTTTT	CASTSGGPTGELFF
TRBV9	TRBJ2-6	-	-	TGTGCCAGCAGCGTCCTTATCTCTGGGGCCAACGTCCTGACTTTC	CASSVLISGANVLTF
TRBV19	TRBJ1-5	-	-	TGTGCCAGTAGTATTGGTTCAGGTGTCAATCAGCCCCAGCATTTT	CASSIGSGVNQPQHF
TRBV5-4	TRBJ2-1	TRBD2	-	TGTGCCAGCAACATAGCGGGGGGGCGTGTCGGTGAGCAGTTCTTC	CASNIAGGRVGEQFF
TRBV29-1	TRBJ2-5	-	-	TGCAGCGTTGAGTGGCAGCAAGAGACCCAGTACTTC	CSVEWQQETQYF
TRBV2	TRBJ2-2	TRBD1	-	TGTGCCAGCAGTGAAACAGGGGTGGGCACCGGGGAGCTGTTTTTT	CASSETGVGTGELFF
TRBV2	TRBJ2-1	-	-	TGTGCCAGCAGTGTCAGCGGCAGGGAGCAGTTCTTC	CASSVSGREQFF
TRBV5-4	TRBJ2-3	-	-	TGTGCCAGCAGCCCTAGGGGGGGGCCCACAGATACGCAGTATTTT	CASSPRGGPTDTQYF
TRBV28	TRBJ2-7	-	-	TGTGCCAGCAGTTTACGACGGGACGAGCAGTACTTC	CASSLRRDEQYF
TRBV11-2	TRBJ2-6	-	-	TGTGCCAGCAGCACCATGGGGGCTGGGGCCAACGTCCTGACTTTC	CASSTMGAGANVLTF
TRBV4-1	TRBJ1-6	-	-	TGCGCCAGCAGCCACCCCCCTGCGTCACCCCTCCACTTT	CASSHPPASPLHF